This T cell receptor beta chain is drawn from a study of shared clonotypes between healthy human individuals. The protocol was immunoSEQ multiplex PCR, while the TCRdb copy is restricted to in-frame clones and leaves out a portion. The table has approximately 510,000 clones, approximately 85% seen once. Unsorted samples relied on about 86 million PBMCs, which served as the source of genomic DNA. There are 14 residues in the CDR3. Germline V gene lookup returns CDR1 MNHNY and CDR2 SVGAGI (reference sequence). The V end was cut by 0 bases, the J end by 7 bases, with 10 bases between. The sequencing input was PBMCs. This sequence originates from a woman between 40 and 50 years old in good health. Some clones in this sample may be carry-over from other donors' samples. This chain links TRBV6-6 with TRBJ2-1; unclear D gene. This CDR3 reads CASSYSPRKNEQFF. In DNA form, the CDR3 reads TGTGCCAGCAGTTACTCACCTCGAAAAAATGAGCAGTTCTTC.